This T cell receptor (beta chain) was captured by sequencing in a study of Ad26.COV2.S vaccination and SARS-CoV-2 variants. Trimming shortened V by 1 base and J by 3 bases, and 16 bases separated the two germline ends. The CDR3 is 17 amino acids. Germline CDR1 is SGHKS and CDR2 is YYEKEE (reference sequence). Profiling relied on immunoSEQ multiplex PCR, and the TCRdb table lists in-frame clones only, not all of them. The profile covers about 87,000 clones, with less than 85% appearing a single time and around a sixth taken by the ten largest. Of note for this clone: Its antigen is not known.

Findings and limits, study-wide: It was found that vaccine and placebo recipients had similar non-spike TCR breadth.

This clonotype was sampled from a human donor who had recovered from COVID-19. The material was peripheral blood, obtained after recovery from COVID-19. This chain links TRBV5-5 with TRBJ1-4; a possible D gene is TRBD1 (6 bases). In nucleotides, the CDR3 is TGTGCCAGCAGCTTGTACAGGGACCTGATGTCTAATGAAAAACTGTTTTTT. This encodes CASSLYRDLMSNEKLFF.